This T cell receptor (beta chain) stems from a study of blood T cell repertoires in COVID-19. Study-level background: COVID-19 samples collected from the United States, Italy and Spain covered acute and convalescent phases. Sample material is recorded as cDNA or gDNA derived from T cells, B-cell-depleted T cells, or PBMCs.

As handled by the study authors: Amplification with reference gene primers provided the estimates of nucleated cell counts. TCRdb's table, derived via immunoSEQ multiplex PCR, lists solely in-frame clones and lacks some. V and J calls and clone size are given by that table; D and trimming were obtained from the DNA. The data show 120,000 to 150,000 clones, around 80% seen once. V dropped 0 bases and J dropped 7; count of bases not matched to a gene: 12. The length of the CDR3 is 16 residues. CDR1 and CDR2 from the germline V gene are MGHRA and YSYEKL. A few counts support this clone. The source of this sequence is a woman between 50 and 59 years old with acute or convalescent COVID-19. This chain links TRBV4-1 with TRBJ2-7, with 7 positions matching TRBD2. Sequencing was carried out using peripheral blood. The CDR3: CASSQEGPPAAGEQYF. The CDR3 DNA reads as TGCGCCAGCAGCCAAGAGGGGCCCCCGGCAGCGGGGGAGCAGTACTTC.